This T cell receptor beta chain was documented in a study of shared clonotypes between healthy human individuals. CDR1 is LGHNA and CDR2 is YNFKEQ in the germline V gene. CDR3 size: 17 residues. The V end was cut by 0 bases, the J end by 0 bases, with 14 bases between. TCRdb's table, derived via immunoSEQ multiplex PCR, lists solely in-frame clones and lacks some. The table lists hundreds of thousands of clones, about 85% of them singletons. The TCR comes from a woman aged 40 to 50 in good health. Some clones in this sample may be carry-over from other donors' samples. Specimen: PBMCs. This chain links TRBV4-2 with TRBJ1-2, with D possibly matching TRBD1 (6 bases). CDR3 DNA sequence: TGTGCCAGCAGCCAAGATCTGGGGGGCATAGCTAACTATGGCTACACCTTC. Encoded protein: CASSQDLGGIANYGYTF.